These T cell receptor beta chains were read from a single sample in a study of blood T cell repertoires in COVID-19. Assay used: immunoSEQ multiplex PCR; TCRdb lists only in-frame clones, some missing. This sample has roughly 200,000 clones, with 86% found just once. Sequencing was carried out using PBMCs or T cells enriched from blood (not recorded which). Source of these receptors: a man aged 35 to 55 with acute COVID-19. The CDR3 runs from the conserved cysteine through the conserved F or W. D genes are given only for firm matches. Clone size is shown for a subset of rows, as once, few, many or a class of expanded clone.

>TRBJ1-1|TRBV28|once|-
CASSLYREGGTEAFF
TGTGCCAGCAGTTTGTACAGGGAGGGAGGCACTGAAGCTTTCTTT
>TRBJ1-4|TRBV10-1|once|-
CASSEGRGEPSATNEKLFF
TGCGCCAGCAGTGAAGGTAGGGGCGAACCGTCTGCAACTAATGAAAAACTGTTTTTT
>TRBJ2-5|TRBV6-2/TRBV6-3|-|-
CASSSNLRLAGETQYF
TGTGCCAGCAGTTCTAACCTCCGCCTTGCGGGAGAGACCCAGTACTTC
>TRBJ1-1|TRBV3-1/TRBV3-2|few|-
CASSRRGESTEAFF
TGTGCCAGCAGCCGCCGGGGGGAATCCACTGAAGCTTTCTTT
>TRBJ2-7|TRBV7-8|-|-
CASSLRSYEQYF
TGTGCCAGCAGCTTACGGTCCTACGAGCAGTACTTC
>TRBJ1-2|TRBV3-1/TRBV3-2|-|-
CASSQEGRSYGYTF
TGTGCCAGCAGCCAGGAGGGACGGAGCTATGGCTACACCTTC
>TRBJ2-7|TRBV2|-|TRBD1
CASSLRDSSTYEQYF
TGTGCCAGCAGTCTCCGGGACAGCTCGACCTACGAGCAGTACTTC
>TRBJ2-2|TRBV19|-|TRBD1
CASRWGQDTGELFF
TGTGCCAGTAGATGGGGACAGGACACCGGGGAGCTGTTTTTT
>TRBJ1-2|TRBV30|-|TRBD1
CAWSVQWGQGTYGYTF
TGTGCCTGGAGTGTACAGTGGGGACAGGGGACCTATGGCTACACCTTC
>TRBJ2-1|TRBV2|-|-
CASSDRTPDEQFF
TGTGCCAGCAGTGACAGGACACCCGATGAGCAGTTCTTC
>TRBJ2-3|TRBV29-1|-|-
CSVEPLGEDTQYF
TGCAGCGTTGAACCCCTAGGAGAAGATACGCAGTATTTT
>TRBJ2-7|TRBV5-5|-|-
CASSQVGGVHEQYF
TGTGCCAGCAGCCAGGTAGGGGGAGTTCACGAGCAGTACTTC
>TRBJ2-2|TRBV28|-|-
CASRPSRSWRQNTGELFF
TGTGCCAGCAGGCCCTCGCGGTCCTGGCGCCAAAACACCGGGGAGCTGTTTTTT
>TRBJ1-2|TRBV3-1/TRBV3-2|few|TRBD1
CASSQSEQGARGYTF
TGTGCCAGCAGCCAATCTGAACAGGGGGCGAGAGGCTACACCTTC
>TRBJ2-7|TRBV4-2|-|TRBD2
CASSQEIAGSSYEQYF
TGTGCCAGCAGCCAAGAGATAGCGGGAAGCTCCTACGAGCAGTACTTC
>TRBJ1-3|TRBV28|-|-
CASSLSQSVGNTIYF
TGTGCCAGCAGTTTGTCCCAGAGCGTCGGAAACACCATATATTTT
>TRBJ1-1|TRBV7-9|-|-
CASSPDNVNTEAFF
TGTGCCAGCAGCCCCGACAACGTGAACACTGAAGCTTTCTTT